This record covers a single T cell receptor (beta chain). The antigen is not known. The data belong to a study of early T cells in non-severe SARS-CoV-2 infection. Study context: Unpaired chains resulted from sequencing bulk RNA of unsorted whole blood. Overall study findings and caveats: Private and CD4 specificities were missed by VDJdb matching, skewed to anti-spike CD8.

The CDR3 loop spans 16 amino acids. V was trimmed by 4 bases and J by 5 bases, leaving 17 bases between them. From germline, CDR1 is SNHLY and CDR2 FYNNEI. Unique molecular identifiers were attached to individual cDNA molecules. Using its own MiXCR run on the 5' RACE reads, TCRdb lists one record per CDR3 protein. The profile shows about 77,000 distinct CDR3 sequences, about 17% of them singletons. Input material: whole blood. The clonotype was recovered from an adult who was a healthcare worker with PCR-confirmed SARS-CoV-2 infection or an uninfected control (not recorded which). The chain is built from TRBV2 and TRBJ2-2; no firm D call. The CDR3 DNA reads as TGTGCCAGCAGTGGAACCCCCCCCAGCAGGACCGGGGAGCTGTTTTTT. It specifies CASSGTPPSRTGELFF. Full variable domain (remainder filled in from reference TRBV2 and TRBJ2-2): EPEVTQTPSHQVTQMGQEVILRCVPISNHLYFYWYRQILGQKVEFLVSFYNNEISEKSEIFDDQFSVERPDGSNFTLKIRSTKLEDSAMYFCASSGTPPSRTGELFFGEGSRLTVL.